These T cell receptor beta chains were read from a single sample in a study of T cells in Graves' hyperthyroidism and ophthalmopathy. MiXCR, run by TCRdb on the multiplex PCR reads, gives a single entry per CDR3 protein. The sample has approximately 530,000 distinct CDR3 sequences, about 20% seen once; the top ten hold about 45%. The sample taken for sequencing was blood. These TCRs come from a man aged 40-55 years with Graves' ophthalmopathy. CDR3s include the opening cysteine and the closing phenylalanine or tryptophan. Fields, in order: D gene, clone size, V gene, J gene, CDR3 protein, CDR3 DNA. The D gene is left open where the match is weak. Clone size appears in some rows only: once, few, many, or a class for an expanded clone.

TRBD1	few	TRBV5-1	TRBJ1-1	CASSLSPGQGARGTEAFF	TGCGCCAGCAGCTTGTCTCCGGGACAGGGGGCGCGGGGCACTGAAGCTTTCTTT
-	many	TRBV3-1	TRBJ2-7	CASSHGSRGYEQYF	TGTGCCAGCAGCCACGGGAGCCGAGGCTACGAGCAGTACTTC
-	many	TRBV10-3	TRBJ2-7	CAISPDYEQYF	TGTGCCATCAGCCCCGACTACGAGCAGTACTTC
-	-	TRBV18	TRBJ2-7	CASSPRHGGPSSYEQYF	TGTGCCAGCTCACCACGACACGGGGGCCCTAGCTCCTACGAGCAGTACTTC
-	few	TRBV6-1	TRBJ1-1	CASSMGGDTEAFF	TGTGCCAGCAGTATGGGGGGGGACACTGAAGCTTTCTTT
TRBD1	few	TRBV5-1	TRBJ1-3	CASSSDRESDTIYF	TGCGCCAGCAGCTCGGACAGGGAGAGCGACACCATATATTTT
TRBD1	many	TRBV2	TRBJ1-2	CASSTTGNYGYTF	TGTGCCAGCAGCACGACAGGGAACTATGGCTACACCTTC
-	many	TRBV2	TRBJ1-1	CASTGNWDTEAFF	TGTGCCAGCACGGGGAATTGGGACACTGAAGCTTTCTTT
TRBD2	many	TRBV3-1	TRBJ2-7	CASRQTGGTYEQYF	TGTGCCAGCAGACAAACGGGGGGTACCTACGAGCAGTACTTC
-	-	TRBV15	TRBJ1-2	CATSRARGDGYTF	TGTGCCACCAGCAGAGCGAGGGGGGATGGCTACACCTTC
-	many	TRBV27	TRBJ2-4	CASSPRGANIQYF	TGTGCCAGCAGTCCTCGAGGGGCCAACATTCAGTACTTC
-	many	TRBV7-9	TRBJ2-2	CASSVRQNAGELFF	TGTGCCAGCAGCGTCAGGCAGAATGCCGGGGAGCTGTTTTTT
TRBD2	many	TRBV28	TRBJ2-5	CASSLPTSGGETQYF	TGTGCCAGCAGTTTACCTACTAGCGGGGGCGAGACCCAGTACTTC
-	once	TRBV18	TRBJ2-6	CASSPRAGQTSSGANVLTF	TGTGCCAGCTCACCACGGGCCGGACAGACAAGCTCTGGGGCCAACGTCCTGACTTTC
-	many	TRBV30	TRBJ2-7	CAWSNIPYEQYF	TGTGCCTGGAGTAACATACCCTACGAGCAGTACTTC
-	once	TRBV28	TRBJ2-7	CASNNAPTYEQYF	TGTGCCAGCAACAACGCCCCGACCTACGAGCAGTACTTC
-	few	TRBV7-8	TRBJ1-4	CASSYRDLNEKLFF	TGTGCCAGCAGCTACCGGGACTTAAATGAAAAACTGTTTTTT
-	few	TRBV18	TRBJ2-6	CASSPRQFHSGANVLTF	TGTGCCAGCTCACCGAGACAGTTCCACTCTGGGGCCAACGTCCTGACTTTC
TRBD1	-	TRBV10-3	TRBJ1-3	CAISAGQGLSGNTIYF	TGTGCCATCAGTGCCGGACAGGGACTCTCTGGAAACACCATATATTTT
TRBD2	-	TRBV3-1	TRBJ2-1	CASSQDGSGGPYNEQFF	TGTGCCAGCAGCCAAGATGGCAGCGGGGGCCCGTACAATGAGCAGTTCTTC
-	few	TRBV28	TRBJ2-2	CASCPSGRSTGELFF	TGTGCCAGTTGCCCGTCAGGGAGATCCACCGGGGAGCTGTTTTTT
TRBD1	-	TRBV18	TRBJ1-6	CASSPLGQGLSSYNSPLHF	TGTGCCAGCTCACCGCTCGGACAGGGGCTGAGCTCCTATAATTCACCCCTCCACTTT
-	few	TRBV20-1	TRBJ1-1	CSAPLSGGADTEAFF	TGCAGTGCTCCCCTGTCGGGGGGTGCGGACACTGAAGCTTTCTTT
-	few	TRBV27	TRBJ2-1	CASSFPRAGNEQFF	TGTGCCAGCAGTTTCCCCCGGGCGGGGAATGAGCAGTTCTTC
TRBD2	-	TRBV12-3/TRBV12-4	TRBJ2-1	CASSFTSGIRYEQFF	TGTGCCAGCAGTTTTACTAGCGGGATTAGGTATGAGCAGTTCTTC
TRBD2	many	TRBV7-8	TRBJ2-2	CASSLGRLAGAGELFF	TGTGCCAGCAGCTTAGGCCGACTAGCGGGAGCCGGGGAGCTGTTTTTT
TRBD1	few	TRBV20-1	TRBJ2-7	CSALGTGISVEQYF	TGCAGTGCTTTGGGGACAGGCATTTCAGTAGAGCAGTACTTC
TRBD1	-	TRBV7-9	TRBJ1-3	CASSPPTGGSGNTIYF	TGTGCCAGCAGCCCGCCGACAGGGGGGTCCGGAAACACCATATATTTT
TRBD2	-	TRBV5-4	TRBJ2-3	CASSIGTSGRGTDTQYF	TGTGCCAGCAGCATCGGGACTAGCGGGAGAGGGACAGATACGCAGTATTTT
-	many	TRBV3-1	TRBJ1-4	CASSQGIELFF	TGTGCCAGCAGCCAAGGTATAGAACTGTTTTTT
-	few	TRBV9	TRBJ2-2	CASSVWTNTGELFF	TGTGCCAGCAGCGTATGGACAAACACCGGGGAGCTGTTTTTT
-	-	TRBV6-2/TRBV6-3	TRBJ1-1	CASSYAREAFF	TGTGCCAGCAGTTACGCGAGGGAAGCTTTCTTT
TRBD2	few	TRBV6-2/TRBV6-3	TRBJ2-2	CAIPTGLAGGPLPGELFF	TGTGCCATCCCTACGGGACTAGCGGGAGGGCCGCTCCCCGGGGAGCTGTTTTTT
-	many	TRBV30	TRBJ1-1	CAWSRSGLGAAFF	TGTGCCTGGAGCCGTTCGGGATTGGGGGCGGCTTTCTTT